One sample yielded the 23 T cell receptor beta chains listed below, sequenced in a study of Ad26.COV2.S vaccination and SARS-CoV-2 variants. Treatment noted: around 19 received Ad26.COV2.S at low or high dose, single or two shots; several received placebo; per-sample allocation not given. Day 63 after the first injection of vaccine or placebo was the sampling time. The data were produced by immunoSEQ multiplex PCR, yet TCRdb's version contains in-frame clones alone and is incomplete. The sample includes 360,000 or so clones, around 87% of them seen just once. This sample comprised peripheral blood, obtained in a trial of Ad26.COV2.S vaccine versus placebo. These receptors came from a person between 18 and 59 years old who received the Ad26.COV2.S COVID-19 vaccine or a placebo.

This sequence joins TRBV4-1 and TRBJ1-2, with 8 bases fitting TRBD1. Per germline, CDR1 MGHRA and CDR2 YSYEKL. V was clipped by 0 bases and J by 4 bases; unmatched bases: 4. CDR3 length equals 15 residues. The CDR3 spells CASSQEPGQVYGYTF. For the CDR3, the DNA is TGCGCCAGCAGCCAAGAGCCGGGACAGGTCTATGGCTACACCTTC.

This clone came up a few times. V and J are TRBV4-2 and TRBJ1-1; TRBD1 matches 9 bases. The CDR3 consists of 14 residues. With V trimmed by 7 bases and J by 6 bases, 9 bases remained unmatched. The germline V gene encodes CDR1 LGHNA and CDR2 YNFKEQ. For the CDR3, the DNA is TGTGCCAGCAAGTTGGACAGGGGAGGGTCTGAAGCTTTCTTT. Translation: CASKLDRGGSEAFF.

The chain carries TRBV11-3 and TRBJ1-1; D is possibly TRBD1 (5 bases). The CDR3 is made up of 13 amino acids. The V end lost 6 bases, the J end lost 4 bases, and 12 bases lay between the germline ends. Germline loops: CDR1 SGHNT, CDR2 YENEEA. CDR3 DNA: TGTGCCAGCAGTCCAGGGTTAGGCACTGAAGCTTTCTTT. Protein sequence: CASSPGLGTEAFF.

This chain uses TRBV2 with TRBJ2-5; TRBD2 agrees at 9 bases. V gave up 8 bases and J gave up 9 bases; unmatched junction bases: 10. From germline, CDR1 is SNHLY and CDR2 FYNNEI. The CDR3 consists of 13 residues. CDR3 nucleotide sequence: TGTGCCAGCCAAAGGGGCGGGGGGGACCCCCAGTACTTC. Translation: CASQRGGGDPQYF.

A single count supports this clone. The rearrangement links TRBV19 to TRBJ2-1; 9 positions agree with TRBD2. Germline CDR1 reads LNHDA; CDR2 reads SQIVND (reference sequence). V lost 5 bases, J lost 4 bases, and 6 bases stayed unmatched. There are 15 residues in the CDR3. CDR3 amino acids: CASSPVAGDYNEQFF. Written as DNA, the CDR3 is TGTGCCAGTAGTCCGGTAGCGGGGGATTACAATGAGCAGTTCTTC.

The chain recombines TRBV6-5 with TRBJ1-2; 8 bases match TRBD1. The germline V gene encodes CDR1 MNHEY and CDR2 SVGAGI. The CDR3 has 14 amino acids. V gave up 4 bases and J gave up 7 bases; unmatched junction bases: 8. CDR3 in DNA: TGTGCCAGCAGTTCAACAGGGGGTGGGGTTGGCTACACCTTC. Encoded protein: CASSSTGGGVGYTF.

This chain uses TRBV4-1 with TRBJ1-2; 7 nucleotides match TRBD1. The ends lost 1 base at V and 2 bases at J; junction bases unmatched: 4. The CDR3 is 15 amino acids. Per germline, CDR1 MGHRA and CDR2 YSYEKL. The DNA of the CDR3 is TGCGCCAGCAGCCAAGTGGGGACAGAAAACTATGGCTACACCTTC. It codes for CASSQVGTENYGYTF.

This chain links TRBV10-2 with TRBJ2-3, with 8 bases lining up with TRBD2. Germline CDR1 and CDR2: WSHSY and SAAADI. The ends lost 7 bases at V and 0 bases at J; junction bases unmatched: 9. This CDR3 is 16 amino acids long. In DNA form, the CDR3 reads TGCGCCAGCAAATCCGGGACTAGTCCGAGCACAGATACGCAGTATTTT. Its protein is CASKSGTSPSTDTQYF.

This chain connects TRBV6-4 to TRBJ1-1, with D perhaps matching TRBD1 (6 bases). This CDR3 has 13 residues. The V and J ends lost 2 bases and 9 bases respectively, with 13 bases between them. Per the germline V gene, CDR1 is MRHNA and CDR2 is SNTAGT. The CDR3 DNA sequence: TGTGCCAGCAGTGACCCAGGGACACGACAAGCTTTCTTT. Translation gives CASSDPGTRQAFF.

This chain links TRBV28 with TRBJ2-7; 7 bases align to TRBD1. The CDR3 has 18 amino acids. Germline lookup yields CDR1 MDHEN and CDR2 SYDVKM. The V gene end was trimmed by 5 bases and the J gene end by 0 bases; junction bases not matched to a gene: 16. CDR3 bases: TGTGCCAGCAGTCCCTCTAGGGCGACAGGGACCGACTCCTACGAGCAGTACTTC. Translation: CASSPSRATGTDSYEQYF.

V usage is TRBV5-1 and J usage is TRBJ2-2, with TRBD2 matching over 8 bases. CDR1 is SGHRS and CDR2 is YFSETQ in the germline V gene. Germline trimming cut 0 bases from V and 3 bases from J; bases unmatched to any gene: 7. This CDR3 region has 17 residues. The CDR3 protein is CASSLAFPGGHTGELFF. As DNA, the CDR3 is TGCGCCAGCAGCTTGGCCTTTCCGGGGGGGCACACCGGGGAGCTGTTTTTT.

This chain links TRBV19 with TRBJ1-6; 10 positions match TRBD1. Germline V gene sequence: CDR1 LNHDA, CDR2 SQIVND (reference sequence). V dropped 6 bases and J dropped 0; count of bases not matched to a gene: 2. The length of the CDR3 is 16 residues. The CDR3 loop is CASRGQGSSYNSPLHF. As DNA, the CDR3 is TGTGCCAGTAGGGGACAGGGGAGCTCCTATAATTCACCCCTCCACTTT.

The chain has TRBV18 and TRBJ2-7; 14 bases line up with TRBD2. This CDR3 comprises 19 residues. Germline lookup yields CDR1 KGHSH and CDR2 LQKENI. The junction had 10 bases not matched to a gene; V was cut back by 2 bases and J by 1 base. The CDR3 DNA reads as TGTGCCAGCTCACCATCACTCGGGACTAGCGGGGGTCGGTCCTACGAGCAGTACTTC. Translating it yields CASSPSLGTSGGRSYEQYF.

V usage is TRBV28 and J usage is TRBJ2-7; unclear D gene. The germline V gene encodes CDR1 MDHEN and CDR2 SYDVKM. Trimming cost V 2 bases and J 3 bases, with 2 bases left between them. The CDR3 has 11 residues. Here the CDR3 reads CASSLIYEQYF. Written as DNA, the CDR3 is TGTGCCAGCAGTTTAATCTACGAGCAGTACTTC.

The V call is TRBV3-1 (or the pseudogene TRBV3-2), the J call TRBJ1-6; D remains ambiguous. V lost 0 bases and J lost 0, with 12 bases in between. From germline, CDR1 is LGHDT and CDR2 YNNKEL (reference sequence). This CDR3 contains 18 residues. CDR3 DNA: TGTGCCAGCAGCCAAGAGGCGATGGGGATCTCCTATAATTCACCCCTCCACTTT. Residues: CASSQEAMGISYNSPLHF.

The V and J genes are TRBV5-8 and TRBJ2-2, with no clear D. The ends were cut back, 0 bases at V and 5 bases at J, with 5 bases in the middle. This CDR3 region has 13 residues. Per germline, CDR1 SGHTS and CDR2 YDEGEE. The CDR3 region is CASSLVGTGELFF. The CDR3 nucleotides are TGTGCCAGCAGCTTGGTGGGAACCGGGGAGCTGTTTTTT.

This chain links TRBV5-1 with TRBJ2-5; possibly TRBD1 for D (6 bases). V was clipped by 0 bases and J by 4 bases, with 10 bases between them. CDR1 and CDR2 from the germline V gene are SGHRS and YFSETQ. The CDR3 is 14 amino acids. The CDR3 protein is CASSLADRPETQYF. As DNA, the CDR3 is TGCGCCAGCAGCTTGGCGGACAGACCAGAGACCCAGTACTTC.

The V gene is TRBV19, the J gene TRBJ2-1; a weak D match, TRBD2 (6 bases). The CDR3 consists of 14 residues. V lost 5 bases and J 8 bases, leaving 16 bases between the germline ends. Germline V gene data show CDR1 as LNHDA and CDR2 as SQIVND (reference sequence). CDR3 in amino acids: CASSAGSGYYEQFF. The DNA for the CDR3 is TGTGCCAGTAGTGCGGGTAGCGGTTATTATGAGCAGTTCTTC.

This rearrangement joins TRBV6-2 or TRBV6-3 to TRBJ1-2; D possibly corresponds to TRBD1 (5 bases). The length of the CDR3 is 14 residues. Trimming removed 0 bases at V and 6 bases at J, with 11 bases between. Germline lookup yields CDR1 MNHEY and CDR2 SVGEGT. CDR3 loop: CASSYSWQGNGYTF. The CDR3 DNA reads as TGTGCCAGCAGTTACTCGTGGCAGGGAAATGGCTACACCTTC.

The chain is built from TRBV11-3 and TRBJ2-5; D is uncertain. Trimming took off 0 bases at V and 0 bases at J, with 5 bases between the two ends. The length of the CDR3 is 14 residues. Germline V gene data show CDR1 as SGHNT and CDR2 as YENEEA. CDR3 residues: CASSLDRDQETQYF. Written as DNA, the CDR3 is TGTGCCAGCAGCTTAGACCGGGACCAAGAGACCCAGTACTTC.

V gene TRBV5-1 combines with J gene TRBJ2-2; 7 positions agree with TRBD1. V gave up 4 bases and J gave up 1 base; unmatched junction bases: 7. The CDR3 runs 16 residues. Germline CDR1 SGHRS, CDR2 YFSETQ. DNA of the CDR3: TGCGCCAGCAGCCAAACAGGGGCAATGAACACCGGGGAGCTGTTTTTT. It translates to CASSQTGAMNTGELFF.

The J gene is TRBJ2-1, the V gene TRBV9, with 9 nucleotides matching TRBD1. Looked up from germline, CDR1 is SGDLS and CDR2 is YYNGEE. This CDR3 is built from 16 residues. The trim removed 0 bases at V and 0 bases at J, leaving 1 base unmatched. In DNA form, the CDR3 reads TGTGCCAGCAGCGTAGAGGGACAGGGCTCCTACAATGAGCAGTTCTTC. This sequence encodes CASSVEGQGSYNEQFF.

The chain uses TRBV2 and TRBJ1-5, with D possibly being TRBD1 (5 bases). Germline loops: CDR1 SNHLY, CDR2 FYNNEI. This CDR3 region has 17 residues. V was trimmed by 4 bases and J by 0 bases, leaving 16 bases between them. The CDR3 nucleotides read TGTGCCAGCAGTGTTGGGTTCAGGGTTTATAGCAATCAGCCCCAGCATTTT. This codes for CASSVGFRVYSNQPQHF.